What follows are 28 T cell receptor beta chains derived from one specimen sequenced in a study of shared clonotypes between healthy human individuals. As defined, naive CD8 cells were CD45RO-negative and positively selected for CCR7, with terminally differentiated effector memory CD45RA+ cells excluded. Some clones are missing from TCRdb's copy, which holds only in-frame ones; the method was immunoSEQ multiplex PCR. In the table there are some 2,100,000 clones, about 93% of which are singletons. The material sequenced was naive CD8+ T cells from PBMCs. The source is a man between 18 and 35 years old in good health. Some clones in this sample may be carry-over from other donors' samples.

Concerning this clone: Different DNA sequences within this sample yield the same CDR3. The chain is built from TRBV7-9 and TRBJ2-3; possibly TRBD2 for D (6 bases). Germline V gives CDR1 SEHNR, CDR2 FQNEAQ (reference sequence). Trimming removed 6 bases at V and 4 bases at J, with 11 bases between. There are 13 residues in the CDR3. The CDR3 spells CASSPGSSDTQYF. The DNA of the CDR3 is TGTGCCAGCAGTCCCGGGAGCTCAGATACGCAGTATTTT.

The chain is built from TRBV5-5 and TRBJ1-2; 7 nucleotides agree with TRBD1. Germline V gene sequence: CDR1 SGHKS, CDR2 YYEKEE (reference sequence). The CDR3 extends over 18 amino acids. With 1 base clipped from V and 1 base from J, the junction kept 13 bases outside the gene matches. The CDR3 DNA follows: TGTGCCAGCAGCTTGACGAAGGAGGGGGCGAGGGTTAACTATGGCTACACCTTC. This encodes CASSLTKEGARVNYGYTF.

This chain links TRBV18 with TRBJ2-2, with TRBD1 as a possible D gene (6 bases). Germline assignment: CDR1 KGHSH and CDR2 LQKENI. This CDR3 contains 16 residues. Trimming stripped 3 bases from V and 4 bases from J, with 15 bases between. The CDR3 reads CASSPAGQRSTGELFF. DNA of the CDR3: TGTGCCAGCTCACCGGCAGGACAGCGCTCCACCGGGGAGCTGTTTTTT.

The rearrangement uses TRBV5-8 and TRBJ1-5; unclear D gene. The CDR3 totals 15 residues. Trimming stripped 0 bases from V and 0 bases from J, with 7 bases between. Germline V gene lookup returns CDR1 SGHTS and CDR2 YDEGEE. As DNA, the CDR3 is TGTGCCAGCAGCTTGGACATAAGTAGCAATCAGCCCCAGCATTTT. It is translated as CASSLDISSNQPQHF.

Here the CDR3 DNA reads TGTGCCAGCAGCCAGACTAGCGGGATCAACGGGGAGCTGTTTTTT. Translating it yields CASSQTSGINGELFF. This rearrangement joins TRBV7-9 to TRBJ2-2; 11 nucleotides line up with TRBD2. Unmatched junction bases numbered 6, after V lost 5 bases and J lost 7 bases. The V gene's germline CDR1 is SEHNR and CDR2 FQNEAQ (reference sequence). This CDR3 is 15 amino acids long.

V and J are TRBV4-2 and TRBJ1-1, with D uncertain. V was shortened by 1 base and J by 3 bases, with 9 bases between the two germline ends. The CDR3 extends over 14 amino acids. CDR1 is LGHNA, CDR2 YNFKEQ, per germline. The CDR3 is CASSQGISYTEAFF. CDR3 DNA: TGTGCCAGCAGCCAAGGAATAAGTTACACTGAAGCTTTCTTT.

The chain employs TRBV14 and TRBJ2-7; 7 nucleotides agree with TRBD1. The CDR3 is made up of 14 amino acids. From germline, CDR1 is SGHDN and CDR2 FVKESK. Germline trimming cut 4 bases from V and 3 bases from J; bases unmatched to any gene: 6. CDR3: CASSPPGQFYEQYF. In nucleotides, the CDR3 is TGTGCCAGCAGCCCCCCGGGACAGTTCTACGAGCAGTACTTC. Variable domain in full (rest from reference TRBV14 and TRBJ2-7): EAGVTQFPSHSVIEKGQTVTLRCDPISGHDNLYWYRRVMGKEIKFLLHFVKESKQDESGMPNNRFLAERTGGTYSTLKVQPAELEDSGVYFCASSPPGQFYEQYFGPGTRLTVT.

The V gene is TRBV6-1, the J gene TRBJ1-2; 7 positions match TRBD1. Germline loops: CDR1 MNHNS, CDR2 SASEGT. After removal of 3 bases from V and 4 bases from J, the junction contained 5 bases not matched to a gene. The CDR3 has 14 residues. The CDR3 region has the DNA TGTGCCAGCAGTGACCCGGGACAGCTCTATGGCTACACCTTC. Translating gives CASSDPGQLYGYTF.

The V gene is TRBV9, the J gene TRBJ2-7; 7 bases align to TRBD2. V dropped 4 bases and J dropped 3; count of bases not matched to a gene: 10. CDR1 and CDR2 (germline): SGDLS, YYNGEE. The CDR3 runs to 15 residues. In DNA, the CDR3 is TGTGCCAGCAGCCCCCGAGGGGCGGGGGTCTACGAGCAGTACTTC. Amino acids: CASSPRGAGVYEQYF.

The chain uses TRBV11-2 and TRBJ1-1; D not certain. Per germline, CDR1 SGHAT and CDR2 FQNNGV. V lost 5 bases, J lost 4 bases, and 11 bases lay in between. The CDR3 is 13 residues long. CDR3 nucleotides: TGTGCCAGCAGCCCAAATCTCCTCACTGAAGCTTTCTTT. This encodes CASSPNLLTEAFF.

The V gene is TRBV19, the J gene TRBJ2-3; 9 bases fit TRBD2. The CDR3 sequence is 14 residues long. Germline values: CDR1 LNHDA, CDR2 SQIVND (reference sequence). J was trimmed by 6 bases and V by 6 bases; bases with no gene match: 7. Written as DNA, the CDR3 is TGTGCCAGTAGCAGTAGCGGGAGTCGGGATACGCAGTATTTT. Its translation: CASSSSGSRDTQYF.

The count of this clone is one. This chain joins TRBV7-9 and TRBJ1-5; D is uncertain. Looked up from germline, CDR1 is SEHNR and CDR2 is FQNEAQ (reference sequence). The CDR3 runs 17 residues. V was shortened by 1 base and J by 0 bases, with 13 bases between the two germline ends. The CDR3 loop is CASSLDGRFYSNQPQHF. The CDR3 DNA sequence: TGTGCCAGCAGCTTAGATGGTAGGTTCTATAGCAATCAGCCCCAGCATTTT.

The J gene is TRBJ2-2, the V gene TRBV4-1, with TRBD1 identical over 8 bases. CDR3 length: 16 amino acids. Trimming cost V 3 bases and J 2 bases; bases outside gene matches: 5. Germline V gives CDR1 MGHRA, CDR2 YSYEKL. Here the CDR3 DNA reads TGCGCCAGCAGCCAGCAGGGACAGGTCAACACCGGGGAGCTGTTTTTT. Protein sequence: CASSQQGQVNTGELFF.

This CDR3 is CTSIPWEEYSNQPQHF. The CDR3 DNA sequence: TGCACCAGCATCCCATGGGAGGAGTATAGCAATCAGCCCCAGCATTTT. The J gene is TRBJ1-5, the V gene TRBV1. TRBV1 has pseudogene status. This CDR3 comprises 16 residues.

CDR3 protein: CSVEGTESSGANVLTF. CDR3 sequence (DNA): TGCAGCGTTGAAGGGACAGAAAGCTCTGGGGCCAACGTCCTGACTTTC. The rearrangement links TRBV29-1 to TRBJ2-6; TRBD1 might be the D (6 bases). The CDR3 runs 16 residues. CDR1 is SQVTM, CDR2 ANQGSEA, per germline. Trimming left V 1 base short and J 0 bases short, with 10 bases between.

Comment on this clone: Within the sample, other DNA sequences also encode this same CDR3. CDR3 nucleotide sequence: TGTGCCAGCAGCGTAGGGGGACGAAGCCCTGAAGCTTTCTTT. Translated, it gives CASSVGGRSPEAFF. The chain joins TRBV9 to TRBJ1-1, with a tentative D call TRBD1 (5 bases). V was cut by 0 bases and J by 6 bases, with 12 bases left in between. This CDR3 spans 14 amino acids. Germline CDR1 is SGDLS and CDR2 is YYNGEE.

The V gene is TRBV27, the J gene TRBJ2-1; 7 bases are a match to TRBD2. Unmatched junction bases numbered 9, after V lost 5 bases and J lost 5 bases. Germline lookup yields CDR1 MNHEY and CDR2 SMNVEV (reference sequence). CDR3 length: 15 residues. In DNA form, the CDR3 reads TGTGCCAGCAGTCCCCGCCTAGCGGCCGACAATGAGCAGTTCTTC. Protein product: CASSPRLAADNEQFF.

This chain joins TRBV29-1 and TRBJ2-1; no definite D call. The CDR3 contains 12 residues. CDR1 and CDR2 from the germline V gene are SQVTM and ANQGSEA. Trimming cost V 7 bases and J 4 bases, with 11 bases left between them. CDR3 protein: CSGADIYNEQFF. Written as DNA, the CDR3 is TGCAGCGGAGCCGACATTTACAATGAGCAGTTCTTC.

This chain uses TRBV6-5 with TRBJ1-2, with unresolved D. The CDR3 runs 11 residues. Trimming took 10 bases from V and 4 from J, leaving 10 bases between them. Germline CDR1 MNHEY, CDR2 SVGAGI. CDR3 coding DNA: TGTGCCACCGCTACGTCCTATGGCTACACCTTC. Its protein is CATATSYGYTF.

The rearrangement links TRBV5-1 to TRBJ2-7, with D possibly being TRBD1 (6 bases). Germline V gene sequence: CDR1 SGHRS, CDR2 YFSETQ. Trimming pared 2 bases from V and 0 bases from J, leaving 9 bases between. The CDR3 consists of 14 residues. The CDR3 loop reads CASSLWTVSYEQYF. The CDR3 DNA reads as TGCGCCAGCAGCTTATGGACAGTCTCCTACGAGCAGTACTTC.

This clone has just one count. V is TRBV27 and J is TRBJ2-1, with 12 bases lining up with TRBD2. Germline V gene data show CDR1 as MNHEY and CDR2 as SMNVEV (reference sequence). The CDR3 consists of 19 residues. Unmatched junction bases numbered 15, after V lost 3 bases and J lost 6 bases. Written as DNA, the CDR3 is TGTGCCAGCAGTTTCTCTCGGAAATTCACTAGCGGGAGGACCAATGAGCAGTTCTTC. As protein: CASSFSRKFTSGRTNEQFF.

The chain uses TRBV6-5 and TRBJ2-7; unclear D gene. CDR1 is MNHEY and CDR2 is SVGAGI in the germline V gene. Trimming pared 0 bases from V and 2 bases from J, leaving 14 bases between. This CDR3 comprises 16 residues. DNA of the CDR3: TGTGCCAGCAGTTACTCGGCGTATAGTAGTACCTACGAGCAGTACTTC. It codes for CASSYSAYSSTYEQYF.

V is TRBV10-3 and J is TRBJ2-7; D is ambiguous. The CDR3 has 11 residues. Germline V gene data show CDR1 as ENHRY and CDR2 as SYGVKD. V lost 10 bases and J 9 bases, leaving 16 bases between the germline ends. Here the CDR3 reads CATDSLSGQYF. CDR3 DNA: TGTGCCACCGACTCCCTTTCGGGGCAGTACTTC.

This clone has a handful of counts. In DNA form, the CDR3 reads TGCGCCAGCAGCCACGGTGGGAACACTGAAGCTTTCTTT. Protein: CASSHGGNTEAFF. The chain combines TRBV4-1 with TRBJ1-1, with D unclear. V lost 3 bases and J 1 base, leaving 6 bases between the germline ends. CDR1 is MGHRA and CDR2 is YSYEKL in the germline V gene. The CDR3 covers 13 residues.

The J gene is TRBJ2-7, the V gene TRBV21-1; the table's D call TRBD1 went unverified against the DNA. TRBV21-1 is termed a pseudogene. The CDR3 has 16 amino acids. The CDR3 loop reads CASSKGRVRGFYEQYF. The CDR3 DNA sequence: TGTGCCAGCAGCAAAGGTCGGGTCAGGGGGTTCTACGAGCAGTACTTC.

This chain joins TRBV11-2 and TRBJ2-1; 7 bases agree with TRBD2. The V gene's germline CDR1 is SGHAT and CDR2 FQNNGV. V shed 7 bases and J 7 bases; nucleotides not matched to a gene: 7. This CDR3 has 13 residues. CDR3 sequence reads: CASTLGGMNEQFF. CDR3 in DNA: TGTGCCAGCACCTTGGGAGGGATGAATGAGCAGTTCTTC.

J is TRBJ2-7 and V is TRBV10-2, with 7 bases aligning to TRBD2. Germline V gene lookup returns CDR1 WSHSY and CDR2 SAAADI. The junction had 8 bases not matched to a gene; V was cut back by 3 bases and J by 3 bases. The CDR3 has 15 amino acids. CDR3 amino acids: CASSDRLAAYYEQYF. In DNA, the CDR3 is TGCGCCAGCAGTGATCGGCTAGCGGCATACTACGAGCAGTACTTC.

This chain connects TRBV7-8 to TRBJ1-2, with D hard to call. This CDR3 has 14 residues. V lost 5 bases to trimming and J lost 6 bases, with 16 bases between them. Per germline, CDR1 SGHVS and CDR2 FQNEAQ. The CDR3 region is CASSLSPGRNGYTF. The CDR3 DNA reads TGTGCCAGCAGCCTTAGTCCCGGGAGGAATGGCTACACCTTC.